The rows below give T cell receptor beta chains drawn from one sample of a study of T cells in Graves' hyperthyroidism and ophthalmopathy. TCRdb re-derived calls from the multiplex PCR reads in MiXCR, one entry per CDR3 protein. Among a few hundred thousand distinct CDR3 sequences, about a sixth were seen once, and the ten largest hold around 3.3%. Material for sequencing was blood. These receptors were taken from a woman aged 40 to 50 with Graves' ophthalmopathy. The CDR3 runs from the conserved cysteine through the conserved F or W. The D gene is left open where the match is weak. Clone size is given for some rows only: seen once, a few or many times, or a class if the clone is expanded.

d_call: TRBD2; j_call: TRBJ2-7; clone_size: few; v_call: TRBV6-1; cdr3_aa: CASSVETSGVSYEQYF; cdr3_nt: TGTGCCAGCAGTGTGGAGACTAGCGGGGTGTCCTACGAGCAGTACTTC
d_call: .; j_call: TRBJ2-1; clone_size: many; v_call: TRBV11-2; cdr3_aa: CASSLDWGDNEQFF; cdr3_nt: TGTGCCAGCAGCTTAGATTGGGGGGACAATGAGCAGTTCTTC
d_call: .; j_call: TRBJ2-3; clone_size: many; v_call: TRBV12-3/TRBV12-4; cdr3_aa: CASSLGTASSTDTQYF; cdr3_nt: TGTGCCAGCAGTTTAGGGACAGCGTCAAGCACAGATACGCAGTATTTT
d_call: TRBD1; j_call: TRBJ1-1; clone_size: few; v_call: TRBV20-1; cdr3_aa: CSARGRGGQGVGTEAFF; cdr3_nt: TGCAGTGCTAGAGGCAGAGGTGGGCAGGGGGTGGGCACTGAAGCTTTCTTT
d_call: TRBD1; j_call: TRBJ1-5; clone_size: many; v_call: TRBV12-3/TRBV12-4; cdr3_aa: CASRPGQGALQPQHF; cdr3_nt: TGTGCCAGCAGACCGGGACAGGGGGCTCTTCAGCCCCAGCATTTT
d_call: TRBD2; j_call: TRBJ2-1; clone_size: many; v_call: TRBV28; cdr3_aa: CASSSLAGDNNEQFF; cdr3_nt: TGTGCCAGCAGTTCCCTAGCGGGAGACAACAATGAGCAGTTCTTC
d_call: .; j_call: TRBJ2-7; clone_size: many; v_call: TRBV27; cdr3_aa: CASSFSTSGYEQYF; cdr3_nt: TGTGCCAGCAGTTTCAGCACCTCAGGTTACGAGCAGTACTTC
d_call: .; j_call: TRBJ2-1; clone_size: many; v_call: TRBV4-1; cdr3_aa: CASSNSTYNEQFF; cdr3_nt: TGCGCCAGCAGCAATTCCACTTACAATGAGCAGTTCTTC
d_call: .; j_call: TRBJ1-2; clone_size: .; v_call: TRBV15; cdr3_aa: CATSRGGTFNGYTF; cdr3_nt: TGTGCCACCAGCAGGGGAGGGACGTTCAATGGCTACACCTTC
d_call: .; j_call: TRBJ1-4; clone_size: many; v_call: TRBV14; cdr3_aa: CASSLVFNEKLFF; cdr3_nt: TGTGCCAGCAGCCTCGTGTTCAATGAAAAACTGTTTTTT
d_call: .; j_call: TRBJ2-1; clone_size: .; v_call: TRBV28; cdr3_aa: CASSPDYRQFF; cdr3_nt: TGTGCCAGCAGTCCCGACTACAGGCAGTTCTTC
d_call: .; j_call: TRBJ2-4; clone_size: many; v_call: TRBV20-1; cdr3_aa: CSASKLALEQYIQYF; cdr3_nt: TGCAGTGCTAGTAAACTAGCCCTGGAACAATACATTCAGTACTTC
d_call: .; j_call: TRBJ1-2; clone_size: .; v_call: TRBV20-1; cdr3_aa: CSASKPRGHDGYTF; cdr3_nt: TGCAGTGCTAGTAAGCCTCGGGGGCACGATGGCTACACCTTC
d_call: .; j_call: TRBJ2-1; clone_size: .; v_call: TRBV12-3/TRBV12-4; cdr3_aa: CASSFGDYNEQFF; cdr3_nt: TGTGCCAGCAGTTTCGGGGACTACAATGAGCAGTTCTTC
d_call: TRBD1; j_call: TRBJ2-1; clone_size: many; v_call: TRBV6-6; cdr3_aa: CASSYGAGRGHPYNEQFF; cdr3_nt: TGTGCCAGCAGTTACGGGGCAGGAAGGGGGCATCCCTACAATGAGCAGTTCTTC